This T cell receptor beta chain was identified in a study of human T cells and chemical hapten exposure. The time point here: patch test 2, 6 weeks after DPC sensitization. Treatment described: therapeutic diphenylcyclopropenone sensitization with weekly scalp DPC. Using its own MiXCR run on the RACE reads, TCRdb lists one record per CDR3 protein. This sample has 360,000 or so distinct CDR3 sequences, with under 6.5% found just once. Trimming shortened V by 4 bases and J by 0 bases, and 11 bases separated the two germline ends. The CDR3 is 14 residues long. CDR1 and CDR2 (germline): SGDLS, YYNGEE. This clonotype was counted ten times or more.

The sequences come from whole blood, collected in connection with sensitization to the hapten diphenylcyclopropenone (DPC). The sequence was obtained from a woman younger than 35 with alopecia areata. Some clones in this sample may be carry-over from other donors' samples. V is TRBV9 and J is TRBJ2-7; D is unresolved. The DNA of the CDR3 is TGTGCCAGCAGCCCGGGCGCGACCTCCTACGAGCAGTACTTC. This sequence encodes CASSPGATSYEQYF.